A selection of T cell receptor beta chains follows, all from one sample in a study of T-cell memory formation after mild COVID-19. TCRdb analysed the 5' RACE reads with MiXCR anew, one entry per CDR3 protein. The table shows roughly 450,000 distinct CDR3 sequences, with roughly 20% occurring only once. Sequenced input: PBMCs or a T cell subset sorted from them (not recorded which). The receptors shown here come from an adult woman who had mild COVID-19 (a few samples of this study predate the infection). Cell type and time point are not known. The CDR3 runs from the conserved cysteine through the conserved F or W. The order of the fields is clone size, J gene, V gene, D gene, CDR3 DNA, CDR3 protein. A D gene is named only where the DNA matches it firmly. Size values are once, few and many counts, or a class for expanded clones, and some rows have none.

size: -
J: TRBJ1-1
V: TRBV12-3/TRBV12-4
D: TRBD1
DNA: TGTGCCAGCAGATTTCAGGGGGCACGAGACACTGAAGCTTTCTTT
CDR3: CASRFQGARDTEAFF

size: few
J: TRBJ1-5
V: TRBV12-3/TRBV12-4
D: -
DNA: TGTGCCAGCCAGATGGGCAATCAGCCCCAGCATTTT
CDR3: CASQMGNQPQHF

size: many
J: TRBJ2-7
V: TRBV5-1
D: TRBD1
DNA: TGCGCCAGCGGCGGACGGGACAGCGGCTACGAGCAGTACTTC
CDR3: CASGGRDSGYEQYF

size: few
J: TRBJ1-6
V: TRBV12-3/TRBV12-4
D: -
DNA: TGTGCCAGCAGCCTTCACACCAGCAATTCACCCCTCCACTTT
CDR3: CASSLHTSNSPLHF

size: few
J: TRBJ1-2
V: TRBV24-1
D: -
DNA: TGTGCCACCAGTGAACGATCTACAGACGGCTACACCTTC
CDR3: CATSERSTDGYTF

size: few
J: TRBJ2-4
V: TRBV4-1
D: TRBD2
DNA: TGCGCCAGCAGCCAAGGACTTTTGCGGGGGGCCAAAAACATTCAGTACTTC
CDR3: CASSQGLLRGAKNIQYF

size: -
J: TRBJ2-3
V: TRBV2
D: TRBD2
DNA: TGTGCCAGCAGTGATGCACCAGCTAGCGGGGACGCAGATACGCAGTATTTT
CDR3: CASSDAPASGDADTQYF

size: many
J: TRBJ2-7
V: TRBV7-9
D: -
DNA: TGTGCCAGCAGTACCGGGACTCGTAGCTCCTACGAGCAGTACTTC
CDR3: CASSTGTRSSYEQYF

size: -
J: TRBJ1-4
V: TRBV25-1
D: -
DNA: TGTGCCAGCAGTCCACCGGGCCAAGGGGAAAAACTGTTTTTT
CDR3: CASSPPGQGEKLFF

size: many
J: TRBJ2-1
V: TRBV25-1
D: -
DNA: TGTGCCAGCAGTGTACGGGGGGCCGAGAACAATGAGCAGTTCTTC
CDR3: CASSVRGAENNEQFF

size: few
J: TRBJ1-3
V: TRBV10-3
D: -
DNA: TGTGCCATCAGTGCTCGGGACAACTACTCTGGAAACACCATATATTTT
CDR3: CAISARDNYSGNTIYF

size: few
J: TRBJ1-2
V: TRBV7-2
D: -
DNA: TGTGCCAGCAGCTTAAGGCGGGGGCGAGATGGCTACACCTTC
CDR3: CASSLRRGRDGYTF

size: many
J: TRBJ2-4
V: TRBV3-1
D: -
DNA: TGTGCCAGCAGCCAAGAATGGAGAATTCAGTACTTC
CDR3: CASSQEWRIQYF

size: few
J: TRBJ2-1
V: TRBV12-2
D: -
DNA: TGTGCAAGTCGCTTCCGGGACAGGGCATACAATGAGCAGTTCTTC
CDR3: CASRFRDRAYNEQFF

size: -
J: TRBJ1-2
V: TRBV5-1
D: TRBD1
DNA: TGCGCCAGCAGCTTGGACAGGGGGCCCTATGGCTACACCTTC
CDR3: CASSLDRGPYGYTF

size: many
J: TRBJ2-1
V: TRBV7-2
D: TRBD2
DNA: TGTGCCAGCAGCTTAGCCGGGACTAGCAATGAGCAGTTCTTC
CDR3: CASSLAGTSNEQFF

size: -
J: TRBJ2-1
V: TRBV12-3/TRBV12-4
D: TRBD1
DNA: TGTGCCAGCAGTTTAGCCGGGACAGGGATACATGAGCAGTTCTTC
CDR3: CASSLAGTGIHEQFF

size: -
J: TRBJ1-6
V: TRBV27
D: -
DNA: TGTGCCAGCAAGGACGGGAGAAATTCACCCCTCCACTTT
CDR3: CASKDGRNSPLHF

size: many
J: TRBJ2-3
V: TRBV7-3
D: -
DNA: TGTGCCAGCAGCTTGAAAAACACAGATACGCAGTATTTT
CDR3: CASSLKNTDTQYF

size: few
J: TRBJ1-2
V: TRBV7-9
D: TRBD1
DNA: TGTGCCAGCAGCCGGGACAGGGTCGGGGGCTACACCTTC
CDR3: CASSRDRVGGYTF

size: -
J: TRBJ2-2
V: TRBV9
D: -
DNA: TGTGCCAGCAGCGTAGCGGGCCTCCTAACCGGGGAGCTGTTTTTT
CDR3: CASSVAGLLTGELFF

size: -
J: TRBJ2-3
V: TRBV11-2
D: -
DNA: TGTGCCAGCAGAATGCTGGGGGATACGCAGTATTTT
CDR3: CASRMLGDTQYF

size: few
J: TRBJ2-2
V: TRBV7-9
D: -
DNA: TGTGCCAGCAGCGGTAACTTGGTTGACACCGGGGAGCTGTTTTTT
CDR3: CASSGNLVDTGELFF

size: many
J: TRBJ2-4
V: TRBV4-1
D: -
DNA: TGCGCCAGCAGCCAAGCACAGAGGACACCAAACATTCAGTACTTC
CDR3: CASSQAQRTPNIQYF

size: -
J: TRBJ1-4
V: TRBV5-1
D: TRBD1
DNA: TGCGCCAGCAGCCTCACATCCGGGACAGGCTATGAAAAACTGTTTTTT
CDR3: CASSLTSGTGYEKLFF

size: -
J: TRBJ2-2
V: TRBV7-7
D: TRBD2
DNA: TGTGCTAGCAGCATTCAAGCGGGAGAGAGCACCGGGGAGCTGTTTTTT
CDR3: CASSIQAGESTGELFF

size: few
J: TRBJ2-2
V: TRBV5-1
D: -
DNA: TGCGCCAGCAGCCCCGACTCCGGCAGGGAGCTGTTTTTT
CDR3: CASSPDSGRELFF

size: many
J: TRBJ2-3
V: TRBV29-1
D: -
DNA: TGCAGCGTTGACGAGGGGGGGCAGGGCACAGATACGCAGTATTTT
CDR3: CSVDEGGQGTDTQYF

size: -
J: TRBJ2-5
V: TRBV6-5
D: -
DNA: TGTGCCAGCAGCCTCCGCGGGGTCCAAGAGACCCAGTACTTC
CDR3: CASSLRGVQETQYF

size: -
J: TRBJ2-2
V: TRBV24-1
D: TRBD1
DNA: TGTGCCACCAGTGATTACGGGACAGGAGGAGACACCGGGGAGCTGTTTTTT
CDR3: CATSDYGTGGDTGELFF

size: -
J: TRBJ1-5
V: TRBV20-1
D: TRBD1
DNA: TGCAGTGCTAGCGGACAGGGAGGCGGTCAGCCCCAGCATTTT
CDR3: CSASGQGGGQPQHF

size: few
J: TRBJ2-1
V: TRBV5-1
D: -
DNA: TGCGCCAGCCTCGCGACAGGGCCCGGGGGCAATGAGCAGTTCTTC
CDR3: CASLATGPGGNEQFF

size: -
J: TRBJ1-1
V: TRBV6-5
D: -
DNA: TGTGCCAGCAGTTCAACCCCGTTCGTAGCTTTCTTT
CDR3: CASSSTPFVAFF

size: -
J: TRBJ2-5
V: TRBV29-1
D: -
DNA: TGCAGCGTTGAAGACCCACGTGGGGGGGAGACCCAGTACTTC
CDR3: CSVEDPRGGETQYF

size: few
J: TRBJ1-6
V: TRBV5-1
D: -
DNA: TGCGCCAGCAGCTTTTTTGGATCGGATTCACCCCTCCACTTT
CDR3: CASSFFGSDSPLHF

size: -
J: TRBJ1-1
V: TRBV9
D: TRBD1
DNA: TGTGCCAGCAGCGAAGGGACAGCTTACACTGAAGCTTTCTTT
CDR3: CASSEGTAYTEAFF

size: -
J: TRBJ2-2
V: TRBV10-3
D: TRBD2
DNA: TGTGCCATCAGTATAGCGGGAGGAGGACCCGGGGAGCTGTTTTTT
CDR3: CAISIAGGGPGELFF

size: -
J: TRBJ2-5
V: TRBV5-1
D: -
DNA: TGCGCCAGCCGCGGGGGCGTGATCGGTTTCGAGACCCAGTACTTC
CDR3: CASRGGVIGFETQYF

size: -
J: TRBJ1-2
V: TRBV11-2
D: TRBD1
DNA: TGTGCCAGCAGCCGACTTGGGACAGGGAGAGGGGTTTACTATGGCTACACCTTC
CDR3: CASSRLGTGRGVYYGYTF

size: -
J: TRBJ2-6
V: TRBV7-6
D: -
DNA: TGTGCCAGCAGCTTAGGGGCTCTTGGGGCCAACGTCCTGACTTTC
CDR3: CASSLGALGANVLTF

size: -
J: TRBJ2-5
V: TRBV13
D: -
DNA: TGTGCCAGCAGCTCCGGACCAAGCCCCCAAGAGACCCAGTACTTC
CDR3: CASSSGPSPQETQYF

size: few
J: TRBJ2-2
V: TRBV12-3/TRBV12-4
D: -
DNA: TGTGCCAGCAGTTTTGAACGGGGCGGGGAGCTGTTTTTT
CDR3: CASSFERGGELFF

size: -
J: TRBJ1-2
V: TRBV6-5
D: -
DNA: TGTGCCAGCCAGGGGACCTATGGCTACACCTTC
CDR3: CASQGTYGYTF

size: -
J: TRBJ2-1
V: TRBV24-1
D: TRBD2
DNA: TGTGCCACCAGTGACCCGGCGGGGGAAAACAATGAGCAGTTCTTC
CDR3: CATSDPAGENNEQFF

size: -
J: TRBJ2-3
V: TRBV5-1
D: -
DNA: TGCGCCAGCAGCTCCGGCAAACCACGCGATACGCAGTATTTT
CDR3: CASSSGKPRDTQYF

size: -
J: TRBJ1-1
V: TRBV7-9
D: -
DNA: TGTGCCAGCAGCTTGAGATGGGGGCTCGGCACTGAAGCTTTCTTT
CDR3: CASSLRWGLGTEAFF

size: -
J: TRBJ1-2
V: TRBV4-3
D: TRBD1
DNA: TGCGTCAGCAGCCAAGATCGAGCTGACAGGGCGGATGGCTACACCTTC
CDR3: CVSSQDRADRADGYTF

size: once
J: TRBJ2-1
V: TRBV5-6
D: TRBD1
DNA: TGTGCCAGCAGCCCGGAGGACAGGGGCGATGAGCAGTTCTTC
CDR3: CASSPEDRGDEQFF

size: few
J: TRBJ1-1
V: TRBV24-1
D: -
DNA: TGTGCCACCAGTGATTTTCACGGGGGTGCTTTCTTT
CDR3: CATSDFHGGAFF

size: -
J: TRBJ2-5
V: TRBV7-2
D: TRBD2
DNA: TGTGCCAGCAGCTCGACTAGCGGGCAAGAGACCCAGTACTTC
CDR3: CASSSTSGQETQYF

size: -
J: TRBJ2-3
V: TRBV7-9
D: -
DNA: TGTGCCAGCAGCTCGAAGGGGAGGACATTATACACAGATACGCAGTATTTT
CDR3: CASSSKGRTLYTDTQYF